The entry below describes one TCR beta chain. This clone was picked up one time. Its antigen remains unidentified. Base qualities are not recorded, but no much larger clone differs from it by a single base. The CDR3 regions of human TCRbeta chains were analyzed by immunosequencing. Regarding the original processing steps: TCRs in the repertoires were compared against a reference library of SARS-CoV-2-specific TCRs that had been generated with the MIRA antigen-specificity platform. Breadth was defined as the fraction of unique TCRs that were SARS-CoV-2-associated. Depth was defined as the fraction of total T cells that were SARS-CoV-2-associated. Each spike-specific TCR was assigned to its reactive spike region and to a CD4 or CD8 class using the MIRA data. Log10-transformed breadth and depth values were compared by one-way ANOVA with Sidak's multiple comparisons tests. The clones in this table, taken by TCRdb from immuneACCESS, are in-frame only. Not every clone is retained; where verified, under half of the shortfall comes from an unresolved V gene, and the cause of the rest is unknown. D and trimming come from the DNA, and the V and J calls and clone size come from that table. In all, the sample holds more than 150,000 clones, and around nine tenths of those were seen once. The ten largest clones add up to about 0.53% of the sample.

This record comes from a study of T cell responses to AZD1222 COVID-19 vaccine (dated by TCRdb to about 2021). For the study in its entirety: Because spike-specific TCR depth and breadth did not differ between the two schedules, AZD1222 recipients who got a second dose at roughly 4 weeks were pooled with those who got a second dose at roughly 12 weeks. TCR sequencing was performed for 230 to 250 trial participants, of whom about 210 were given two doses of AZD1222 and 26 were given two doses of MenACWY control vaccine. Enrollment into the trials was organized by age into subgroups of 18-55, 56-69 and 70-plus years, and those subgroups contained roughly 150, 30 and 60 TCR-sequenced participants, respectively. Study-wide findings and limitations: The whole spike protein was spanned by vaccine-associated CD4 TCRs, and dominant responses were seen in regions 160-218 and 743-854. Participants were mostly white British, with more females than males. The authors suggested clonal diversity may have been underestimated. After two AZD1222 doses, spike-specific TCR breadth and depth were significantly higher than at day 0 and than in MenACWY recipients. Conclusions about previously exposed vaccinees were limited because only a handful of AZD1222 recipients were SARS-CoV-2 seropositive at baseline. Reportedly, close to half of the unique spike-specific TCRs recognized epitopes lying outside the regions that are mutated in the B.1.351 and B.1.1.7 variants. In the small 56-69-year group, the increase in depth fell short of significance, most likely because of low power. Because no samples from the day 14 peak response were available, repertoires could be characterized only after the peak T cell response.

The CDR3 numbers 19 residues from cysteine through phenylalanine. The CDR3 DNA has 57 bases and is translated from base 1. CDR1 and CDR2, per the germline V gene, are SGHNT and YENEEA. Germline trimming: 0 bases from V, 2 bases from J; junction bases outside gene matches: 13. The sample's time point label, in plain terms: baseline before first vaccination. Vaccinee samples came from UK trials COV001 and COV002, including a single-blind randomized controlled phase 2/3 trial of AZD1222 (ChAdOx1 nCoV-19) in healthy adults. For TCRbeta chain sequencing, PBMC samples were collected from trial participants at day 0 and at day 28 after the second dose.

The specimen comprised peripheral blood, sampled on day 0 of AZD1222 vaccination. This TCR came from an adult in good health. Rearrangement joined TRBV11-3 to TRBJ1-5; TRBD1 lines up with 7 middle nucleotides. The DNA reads TGTGCCAGCAGCTTAGACGCCAAGACAGGGCGAGATGGCAATCAGCCCCAGCATTTT. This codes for CASSLDAKTGRDGNQPQHF. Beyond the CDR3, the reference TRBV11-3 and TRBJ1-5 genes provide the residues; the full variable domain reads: EAGVVQSPRYKIIEKKQPVAFWCNPISGHNTLYWYLQNLGQGPELLIRYENEEAVDDSQLPKDRFSAERLKGVDSTLKIQPAELGDSAVYLCASSLDAKTGRDGNQPQHFGDGTRLSIL.